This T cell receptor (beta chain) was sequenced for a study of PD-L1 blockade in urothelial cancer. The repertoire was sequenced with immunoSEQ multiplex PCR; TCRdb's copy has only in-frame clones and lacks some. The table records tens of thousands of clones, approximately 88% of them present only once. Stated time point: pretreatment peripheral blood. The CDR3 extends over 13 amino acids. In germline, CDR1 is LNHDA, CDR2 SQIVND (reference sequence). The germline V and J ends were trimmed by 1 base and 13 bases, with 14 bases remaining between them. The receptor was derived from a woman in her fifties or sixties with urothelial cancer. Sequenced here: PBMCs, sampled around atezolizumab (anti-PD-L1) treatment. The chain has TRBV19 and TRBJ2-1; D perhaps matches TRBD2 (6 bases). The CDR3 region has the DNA TGTGCCAGTAGTATAGCGGTTGGGGGGATACAGTTCTTC. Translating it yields CASSIAVGGIQFF.